Here is one T cell receptor beta chain with its context. The sample is drawn from a study of blood T cell repertoires in COVID-19. About the research overall: Donors in the United States, Italy and Spain gave samples during acute or convalescent COVID-19. Nucleic acid was either cDNA or gDNA, and it came from T cells, B-cell-depleted T cells, or PBMCs.

How the authors handled the data: It was from reference gene primer amplification that nucleated cell counts were estimated. Some clones are missing from TCRdb's copy, which holds only in-frame ones; the method was immunoSEQ multiplex PCR. V, J and clone size are those of that table, while D and trimming were read from the DNA. This table has approximately 310,000 clones, roughly 84% appearing once. The CDR3 is 15 residues long. Trimming cost V 0 bases and J 8 bases, with 17 bases left between them. Germline V gene sequence: CDR1 SGHRS, CDR2 YFSETQ. Sequencing was performed on peripheral blood. The clonotype comes from a man aged 45-65 years with active or convalescent COVID-19. The chain recombines TRBV5-1 with TRBJ1-2; D not resolved. The CDR3 loop reads CASSLAGRWVEGYTF. The CDR3 DNA is TGCGCCAGCAGCTTGGCCGGCAGGTGGGTTGAAGGCTACACCTTC.